The source of this T cell receptor (beta chain) is a study of T cell responses to AZD1222 COVID-19 vaccine. The CDR3 sequence is 15 residues long. With V trimmed by 3 bases and J by 5 bases, 7 bases remained unmatched. Germline assignment: CDR1 SGHTA and CDR2 FQGNSA. The assay was immunoSEQ multiplex PCR, and TCRdb's table has in-frame clones only and misses some. Of about 94,000 clones listed, about 85% are singletons. Overall study results and limits: Most donors were white British, females outnumbered males, and clonal diversity was possibly underestimated. After the peak T cell response, and only then, were repertoires sampled.

On this clone: No antigen is known for it.

The sequenced sample was peripheral blood, obtained 28 days after the second AZD1222 dose. This receptor was obtained from an adult who received the AZD1222 COVID-19 vaccine. V is TRBV7-2 and J is TRBJ2-3; 8 bases align to TRBD1. Here the CDR3 reads CASSLYRGLGDTQYF. In DNA form, the CDR3 reads TGTGCCAGCAGCTTGTACAGGGGGTTGGGAGATACGCAGTATTTT.